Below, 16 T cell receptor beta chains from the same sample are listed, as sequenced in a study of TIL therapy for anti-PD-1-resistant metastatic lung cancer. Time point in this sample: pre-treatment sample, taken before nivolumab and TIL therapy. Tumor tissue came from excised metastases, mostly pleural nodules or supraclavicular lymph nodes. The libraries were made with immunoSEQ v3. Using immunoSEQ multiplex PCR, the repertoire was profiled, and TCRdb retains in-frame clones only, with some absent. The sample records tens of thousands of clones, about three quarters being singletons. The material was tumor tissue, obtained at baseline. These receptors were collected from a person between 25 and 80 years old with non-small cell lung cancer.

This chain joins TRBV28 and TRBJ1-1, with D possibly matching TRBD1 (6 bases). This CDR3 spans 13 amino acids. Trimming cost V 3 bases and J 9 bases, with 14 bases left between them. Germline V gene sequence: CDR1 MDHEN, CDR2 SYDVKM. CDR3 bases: TGTGCCAGCAGTTTCCGGGACACCCAGCAAGCTTTCTTT. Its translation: CASSFRDTQQAFF.

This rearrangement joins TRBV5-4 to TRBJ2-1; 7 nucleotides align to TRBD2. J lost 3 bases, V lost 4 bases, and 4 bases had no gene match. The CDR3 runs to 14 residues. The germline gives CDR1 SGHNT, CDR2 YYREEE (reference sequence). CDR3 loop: CASSRGVDYNEQFF. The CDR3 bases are TGTGCCAGCAGCCGGGGGGTGGACTACAATGAGCAGTTCTTC.

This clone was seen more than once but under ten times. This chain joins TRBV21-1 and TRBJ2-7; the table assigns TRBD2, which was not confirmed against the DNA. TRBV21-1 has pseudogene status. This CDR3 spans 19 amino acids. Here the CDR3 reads CASSKNVWWGLAEIYEQYF. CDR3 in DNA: TGTGCCAGCAGCAAAAACGTGTGGTGGGGACTAGCAGAAATCTACGAGCAGTACTTC.

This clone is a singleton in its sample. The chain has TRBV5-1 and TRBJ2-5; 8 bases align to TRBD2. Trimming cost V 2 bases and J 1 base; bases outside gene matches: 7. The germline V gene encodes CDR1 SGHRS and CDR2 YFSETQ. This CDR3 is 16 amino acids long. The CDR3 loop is CASSFGLAGSQETQYF. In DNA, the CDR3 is TGCGCCAGCAGCTTCGGGCTAGCGGGTTCCCAAGAGACCCAGTACTTC. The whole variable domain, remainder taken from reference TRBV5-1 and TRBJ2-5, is KAGVTQTPRYLIKTRGQQVTLSCSPISGHRSVSWYQQTPGQGLQFLFEYFSETQRNKGNFPGRFSGRQFSNSRSEMNVSTLELGDSALYLCASSFGLAGSQETQYFGPGTRLLVL.

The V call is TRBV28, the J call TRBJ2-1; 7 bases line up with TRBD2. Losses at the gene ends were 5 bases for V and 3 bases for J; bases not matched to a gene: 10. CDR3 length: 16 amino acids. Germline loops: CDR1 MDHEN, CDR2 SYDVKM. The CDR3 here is CASSPATSALYNEQFF. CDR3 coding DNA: TGTGCCAGCAGTCCCGCCACTAGCGCCCTCTACAATGAGCAGTTCTTC.

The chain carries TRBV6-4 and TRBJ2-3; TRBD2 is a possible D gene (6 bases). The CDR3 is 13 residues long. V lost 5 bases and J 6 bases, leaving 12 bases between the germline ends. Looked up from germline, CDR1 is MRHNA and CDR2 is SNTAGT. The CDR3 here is CASSPGGFDTQYF. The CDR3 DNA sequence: TGTGCCAGCAGTCCCGGGGGATTTGATACGCAGTATTTT.

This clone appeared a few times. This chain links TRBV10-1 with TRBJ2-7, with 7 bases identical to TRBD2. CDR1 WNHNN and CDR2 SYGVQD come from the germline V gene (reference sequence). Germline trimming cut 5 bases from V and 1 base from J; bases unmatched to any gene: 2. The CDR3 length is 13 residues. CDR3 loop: CASSREGSYEQYF. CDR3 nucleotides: TGCGCCAGCAGTAGGGAGGGGTCCTACGAGCAGTACTTC.

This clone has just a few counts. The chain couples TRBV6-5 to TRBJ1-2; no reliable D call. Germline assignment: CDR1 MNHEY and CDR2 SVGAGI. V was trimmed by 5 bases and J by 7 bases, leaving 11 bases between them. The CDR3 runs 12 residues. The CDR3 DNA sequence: TGTGCCAGCAGTCAAGGGAGCGTTGGCTACACCTTC. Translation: CASSQGSVGYTF.

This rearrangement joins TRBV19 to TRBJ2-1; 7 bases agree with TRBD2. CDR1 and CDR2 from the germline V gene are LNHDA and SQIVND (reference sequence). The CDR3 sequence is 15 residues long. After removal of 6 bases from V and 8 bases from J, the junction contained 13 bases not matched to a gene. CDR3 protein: CASRILAGPRDEQFF. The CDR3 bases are TGTGCCAGTAGGATTTTAGCGGGTCCCAGAGATGAGCAGTTCTTC. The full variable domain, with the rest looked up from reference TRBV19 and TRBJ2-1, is DGGITQSPKYLFRKEGQNVTLSCEQNLNHDAMYWYRQDPGQGLRLIYYSQIVNDFQKGDIAEGYSVSREKKESFPLTVTSAQKNPTAFYLCASRILAGPRDEQFFGPGTRLTVL.

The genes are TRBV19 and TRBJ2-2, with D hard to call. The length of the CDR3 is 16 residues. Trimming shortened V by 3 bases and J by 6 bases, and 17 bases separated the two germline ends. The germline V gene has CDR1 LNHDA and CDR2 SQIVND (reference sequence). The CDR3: CASSIAVSWLSGELFF. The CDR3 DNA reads TGTGCCAGTAGTATTGCCGTTAGTTGGCTCTCCGGGGAGCTGTTTTTT.

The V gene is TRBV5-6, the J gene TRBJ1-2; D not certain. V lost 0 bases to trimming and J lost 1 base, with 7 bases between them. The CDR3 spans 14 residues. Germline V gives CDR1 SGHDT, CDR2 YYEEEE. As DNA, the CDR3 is TGTGCCAGCAGCTTGGCAGAGCTTAACTATGGCTACACCTTC. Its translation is CASSLAELNYGYTF.

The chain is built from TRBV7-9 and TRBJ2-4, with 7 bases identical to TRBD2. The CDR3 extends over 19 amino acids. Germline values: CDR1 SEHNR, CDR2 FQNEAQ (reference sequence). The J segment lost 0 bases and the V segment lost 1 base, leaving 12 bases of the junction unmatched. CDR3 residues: CASSLGLAALDIAKNIQYF. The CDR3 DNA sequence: TGTGCCAGCAGCTTAGGGCTAGCGGCCCTCGATATAGCCAAAAACATTCAGTACTTC.

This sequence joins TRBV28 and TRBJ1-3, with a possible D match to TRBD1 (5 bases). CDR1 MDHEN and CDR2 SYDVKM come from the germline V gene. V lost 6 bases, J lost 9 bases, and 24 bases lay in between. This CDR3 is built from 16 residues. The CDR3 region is CASRSRALARIVTIYF. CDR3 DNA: TGTGCCAGCAGGTCCAGGGCATTGGCTCGTATTGTCACCATATATTTT.

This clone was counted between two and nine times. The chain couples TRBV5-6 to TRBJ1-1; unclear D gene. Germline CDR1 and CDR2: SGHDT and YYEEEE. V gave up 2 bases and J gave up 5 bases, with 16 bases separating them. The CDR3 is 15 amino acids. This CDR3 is CASSFPSWVETEAFF. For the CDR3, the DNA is TGTGCCAGCAGCTTCCCCTCCTGGGTGGAGACTGAAGCTTTCTTT. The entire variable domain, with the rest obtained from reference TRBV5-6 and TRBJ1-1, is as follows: DAGVTQSPTHLIKTRGQQVTLRCSPKSGHDTVSWYQQALGQGPQFIFQYYEEEERQRGNFPDRFSGHQFPNYSSELNVNALLLGDSALYLCASSFPSWVETEAFFGQGTRLTVV.

Here the CDR3 DNA reads TGTGCCAGCAGTTTGTACAGGGGGCTGGTCGGCTACGAGCAGTACTTC. It encodes CASSLYRGLVGYEQYF. V is TRBV27 and J is TRBJ2-7, with TRBD1 identical over 9 bases. CDR3 length: 16 amino acids. CDR1 and CDR2 (germline): MNHEY, SMNVEV (reference sequence). V dropped 3 bases and J dropped 3; count of bases not matched to a gene: 9.

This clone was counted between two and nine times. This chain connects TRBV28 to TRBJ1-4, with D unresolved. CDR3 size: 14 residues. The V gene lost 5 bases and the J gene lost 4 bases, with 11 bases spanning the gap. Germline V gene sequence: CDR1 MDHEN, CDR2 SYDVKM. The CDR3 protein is CASSKGAINEKLFF. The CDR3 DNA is TGTGCCAGCAGTAAAGGTGCTATTAATGAAAAACTGTTTTTT.